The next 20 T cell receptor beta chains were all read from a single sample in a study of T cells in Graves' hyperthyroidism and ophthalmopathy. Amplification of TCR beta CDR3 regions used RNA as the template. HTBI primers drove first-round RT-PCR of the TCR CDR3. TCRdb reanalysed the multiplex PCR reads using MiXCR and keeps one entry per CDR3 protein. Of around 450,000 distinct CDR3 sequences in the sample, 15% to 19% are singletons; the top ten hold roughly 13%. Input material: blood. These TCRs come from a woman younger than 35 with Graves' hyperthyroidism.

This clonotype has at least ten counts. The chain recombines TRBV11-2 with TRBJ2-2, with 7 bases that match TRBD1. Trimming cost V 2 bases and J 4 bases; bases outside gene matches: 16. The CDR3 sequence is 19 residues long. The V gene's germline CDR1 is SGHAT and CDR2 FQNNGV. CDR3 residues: CASSLYSALTGAGTGELFF. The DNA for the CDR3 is TGTGCCAGCAGCTTATATTCGGCCCTAACAGGGGCGGGCACCGGGGAGCTGTTTTTT.

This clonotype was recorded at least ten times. DNA for the CDR3: TGTGCCAGCAGTCTGGGACAGCTGTACCAAGAGACCCAGTACTTC. Its translation is CASSLGQLYQETQYF. This rearrangement joins TRBV28 to TRBJ2-5, with 7 bases matching TRBD1. The J segment lost 0 bases and the V segment lost 5 bases, leaving 6 bases of the junction unmatched. The germline gives CDR1 MDHEN, CDR2 SYDVKM. The CDR3 has 15 residues.

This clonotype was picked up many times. The CDR3: CASSKRDGRLAGAMKETQYF. The CDR3 DNA reads TGTGCCAGCAGTAAGAGGGACGGACGGCTAGCGGGAGCAATGAAAGAGACCCAGTACTTC. This sequence joins TRBV27 and TRBJ2-5, with TRBD2 matching 10 bases. V shed 5 bases and J 3 bases; nucleotides not matched to a gene: 21. The CDR3 loop spans 20 amino acids. Per the germline V gene, CDR1 is MNHEY and CDR2 is SMNVEV (reference sequence).

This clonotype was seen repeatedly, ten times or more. CDR3 in DNA: TGTGCCAGCAGTTATCGGGGGGGGGCAGGAAACGAGCAGTACTTC. Translated, it gives CASSYRGGAGNEQYF. The V gene is TRBV27, the J gene TRBJ2-7; 8 bases match TRBD2. CDR3 length: 15 residues. V lost 4 bases to trimming and J lost 5 bases; unmatched junction nucleotides: 10. Germline-derived CDR1 and CDR2 are MNHEY and SMNVEV (reference sequence).

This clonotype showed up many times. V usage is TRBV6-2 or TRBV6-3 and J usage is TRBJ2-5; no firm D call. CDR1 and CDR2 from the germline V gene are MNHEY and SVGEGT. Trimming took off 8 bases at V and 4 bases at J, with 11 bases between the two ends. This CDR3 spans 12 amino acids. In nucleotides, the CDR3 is TGTGCCAGCGTCGAGAAGGCAGAGACCCAGTACTTC. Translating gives CASVEKAETQYF.

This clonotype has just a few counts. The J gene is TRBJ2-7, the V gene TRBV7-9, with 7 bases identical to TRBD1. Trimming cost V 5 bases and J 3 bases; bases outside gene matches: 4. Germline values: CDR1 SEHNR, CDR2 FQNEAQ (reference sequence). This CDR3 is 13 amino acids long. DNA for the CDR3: TGTGCCAGCAGCACCCGGGACAGCTACGAGCAGTACTTC. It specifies CASSTRDSYEQYF.

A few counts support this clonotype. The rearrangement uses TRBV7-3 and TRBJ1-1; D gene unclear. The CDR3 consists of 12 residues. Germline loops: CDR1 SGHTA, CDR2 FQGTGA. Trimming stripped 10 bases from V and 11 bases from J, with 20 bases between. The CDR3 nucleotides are TGTGCCACCAGTATCGAATATCGGGCGGCTTTCTTT. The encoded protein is CATSIEYRAAFF.

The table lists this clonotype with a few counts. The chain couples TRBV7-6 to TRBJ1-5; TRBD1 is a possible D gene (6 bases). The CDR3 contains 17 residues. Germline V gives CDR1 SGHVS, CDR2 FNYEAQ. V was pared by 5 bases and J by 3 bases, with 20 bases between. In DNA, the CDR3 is TGTGCCAGCAGCCCGGGGGGCAGCCGCCGGCCCAATCAGCCCCAGCATTTT. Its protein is CASSPGGSRRPNQPQHF.

The DNA for the CDR3 is TGTGCCAGCTCACCCGAGGGGGCAGGAGGTCAGCCCCAGCATTTT. Its protein is CASSPEGAGGQPQHF. The V and J genes are TRBV18 and TRBJ1-5; 7 bases map to TRBD1. Looked up from germline, CDR1 is KGHSH and CDR2 is LQKENI. This CDR3 contains 15 residues. V was clipped by 3 bases and J by 6 bases; unmatched bases: 8.

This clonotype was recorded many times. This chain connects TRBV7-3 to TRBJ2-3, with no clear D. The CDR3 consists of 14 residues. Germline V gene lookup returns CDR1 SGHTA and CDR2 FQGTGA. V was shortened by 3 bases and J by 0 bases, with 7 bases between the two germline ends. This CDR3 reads CASSFTASTDTQYF. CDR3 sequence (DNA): TGTGCCAGCAGCTTTACAGCTAGCACAGATACGCAGTATTTT.

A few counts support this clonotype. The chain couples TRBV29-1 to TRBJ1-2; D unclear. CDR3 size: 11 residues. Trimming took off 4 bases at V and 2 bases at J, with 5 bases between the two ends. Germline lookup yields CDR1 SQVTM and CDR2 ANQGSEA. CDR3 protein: CSVVANYGYTF. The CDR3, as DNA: TGCAGCGTTGTAGCCAACTATGGCTACACCTTC.

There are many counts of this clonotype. CDR3 in amino acids: CASSAELRVGNTEAFF. For the CDR3, the DNA is TGTGCCAGCAGCGCCGAGTTAAGAGTAGGGAACACTGAAGCTTTCTTT. V is TRBV6-1 and J is TRBJ1-1; the D is unclear. V lost 6 bases to trimming and J lost 1 base, with 18 bases between them. The germline V gene encodes CDR1 MNHNS and CDR2 SASEGT. This CDR3 is built from 16 residues.

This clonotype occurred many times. The CDR3 loop reads CASSYAAGRDQYF. DNA of the CDR3: TGTGCCAGCAGTTATGCTGCCGGGAGAGACCAGTACTTC. The chain combines TRBV6-2 or TRBV6-3 with TRBJ2-5, with a possible D match to TRBD2 (6 bases). The germline V and J ends were trimmed by 3 bases and 10 bases, with 15 bases remaining between them. Germline V CDR1 and CDR2: MNHEY, SVGEGT. The CDR3 is 13 amino acids.

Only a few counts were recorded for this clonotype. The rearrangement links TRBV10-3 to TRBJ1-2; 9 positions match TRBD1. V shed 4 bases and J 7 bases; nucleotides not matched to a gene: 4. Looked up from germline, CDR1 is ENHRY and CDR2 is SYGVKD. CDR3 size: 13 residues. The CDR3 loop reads CAISGGTGTGYTF. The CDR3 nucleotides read TGTGCCATCAGTGGAGGGACAGGGACTGGCTACACCTTC.

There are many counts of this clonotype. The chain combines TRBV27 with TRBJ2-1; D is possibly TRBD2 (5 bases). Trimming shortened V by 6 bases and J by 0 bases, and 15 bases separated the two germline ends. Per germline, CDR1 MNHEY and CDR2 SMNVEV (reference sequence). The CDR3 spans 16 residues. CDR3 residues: CASSPYSGSSYNEQFF. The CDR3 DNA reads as TGTGCCAGCAGCCCCTATAGTGGGAGCTCCTACAATGAGCAGTTCTTC.

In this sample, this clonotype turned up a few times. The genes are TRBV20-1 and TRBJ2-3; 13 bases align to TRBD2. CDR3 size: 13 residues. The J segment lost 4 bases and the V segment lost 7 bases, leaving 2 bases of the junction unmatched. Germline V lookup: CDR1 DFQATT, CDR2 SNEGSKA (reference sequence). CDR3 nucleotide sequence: TGCAGTGGACTAGCGGGGGGCGCAGATACGCAGTATTTT. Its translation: CSGLAGGADTQYF.

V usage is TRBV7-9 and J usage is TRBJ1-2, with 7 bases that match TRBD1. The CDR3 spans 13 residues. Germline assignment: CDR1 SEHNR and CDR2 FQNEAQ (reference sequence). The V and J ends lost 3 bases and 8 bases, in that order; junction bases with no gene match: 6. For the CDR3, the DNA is TGTGCCAGCAGCTTGACAGGGAGCAGGGGCTACACCTTC. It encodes CASSLTGSRGYTF.

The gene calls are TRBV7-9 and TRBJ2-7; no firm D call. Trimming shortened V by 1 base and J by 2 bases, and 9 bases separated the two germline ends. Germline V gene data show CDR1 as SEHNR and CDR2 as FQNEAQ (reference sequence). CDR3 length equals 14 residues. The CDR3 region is CASSLVDWTYEQYF. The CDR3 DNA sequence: TGTGCCAGCAGCTTAGTTGATTGGACCTACGAGCAGTACTTC.

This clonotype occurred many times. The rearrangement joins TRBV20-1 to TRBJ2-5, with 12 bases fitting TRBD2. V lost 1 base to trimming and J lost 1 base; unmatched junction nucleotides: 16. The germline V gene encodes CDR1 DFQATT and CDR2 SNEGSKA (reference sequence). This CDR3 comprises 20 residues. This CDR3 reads CSARALLAGGRPQGQETQYF. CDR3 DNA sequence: TGCAGTGCTAGAGCCCTCCTAGCGGGAGGGCGCCCGCAGGGCCAAGAGACCCAGTACTTC.

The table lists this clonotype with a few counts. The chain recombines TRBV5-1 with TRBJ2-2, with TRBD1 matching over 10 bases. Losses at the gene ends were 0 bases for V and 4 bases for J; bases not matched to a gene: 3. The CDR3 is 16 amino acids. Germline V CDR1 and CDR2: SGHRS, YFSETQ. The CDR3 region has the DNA TGCGCCAGCAGCTTGGCGGGACAGGGGAGCACCGGGGAGCTGTTTTTT. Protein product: CASSLAGQGSTGELFF. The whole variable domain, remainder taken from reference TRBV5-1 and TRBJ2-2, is KAGVTQTPRYLIKTRGQQVTLSCSPISGHRSVSWYQQTPGQGLQFLFEYFSETQRNKGNFPGRFSGRQFSNSRSEMNVSTLELGDSALYLCASSLAGQGSTGELFFGEGSRLTVL.